The T cell receptor (beta chain) described here comes from a study of PD-L1 blockade in urothelial cancer. Documented time point: pretreatment peripheral blood. CDR1 and CDR2 from the germline V gene are LNHDA and SQIVND (reference sequence). Trimming left V 6 bases short and J 3 bases short, with 20 bases between. The length of the CDR3 is 16 residues. TCRdb's copy holds only in-frame clones and misses some; the assay was immunoSEQ multiplex PCR. The table lists fewer than 50,000 clones, 79% of them singletons, with 10% in the top ten. The V call is TRBV19, the J call TRBJ2-5, with D possibly TRBD2 on 5 matching bases. The source is a man in his sixties or seventies with urothelial cancer. The source was PBMCs, collected around atezolizumab (anti-PD-L1) treatment. CDR3 protein: CASSHTRPLGKETQYF. The CDR3 bases are TGTGCCAGTAGCCATACTAGGCCGTTAGGTAAAGAGACCCAGTACTTC.